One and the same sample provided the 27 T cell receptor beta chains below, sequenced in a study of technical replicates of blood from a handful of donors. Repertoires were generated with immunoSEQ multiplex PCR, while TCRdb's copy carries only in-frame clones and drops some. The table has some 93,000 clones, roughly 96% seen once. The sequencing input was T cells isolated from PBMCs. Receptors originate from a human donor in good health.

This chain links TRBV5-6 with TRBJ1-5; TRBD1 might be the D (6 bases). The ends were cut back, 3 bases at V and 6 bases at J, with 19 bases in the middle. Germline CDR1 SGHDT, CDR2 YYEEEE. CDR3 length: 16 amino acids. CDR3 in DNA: TGTGCCAGCAGCTGGAGCCTTGCAGGGGAATTTCAGCCCCAGCATTTT. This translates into CASSWSLAGEFQPQHF.

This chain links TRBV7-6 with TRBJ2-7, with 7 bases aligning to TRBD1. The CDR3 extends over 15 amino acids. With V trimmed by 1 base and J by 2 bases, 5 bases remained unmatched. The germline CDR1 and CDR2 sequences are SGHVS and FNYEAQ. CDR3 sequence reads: CASSLGWDRAYEQYF. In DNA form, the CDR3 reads TGTGCCAGCAGCTTAGGATGGGACAGAGCCTACGAGCAGTACTTC.

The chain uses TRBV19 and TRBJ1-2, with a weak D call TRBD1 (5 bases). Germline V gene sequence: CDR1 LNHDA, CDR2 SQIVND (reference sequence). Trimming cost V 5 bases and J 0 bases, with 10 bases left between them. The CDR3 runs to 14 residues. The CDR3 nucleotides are TGTGCCAGTAGTCTTCAGACAGCTAACTATGGCTACACCTTC. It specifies CASSLQTANYGYTF.

The CDR3 sequence: CASSLVGGISEQYF. DNA for the CDR3: TGTGCCAGCAGCTTAGTCGGGGGAATTAGCGAGCAGTACTTC. This chain connects TRBV7-6 to TRBJ2-7, with D perhaps TRBD2 (6 bases). Trimming pared 1 base from V and 6 bases from J, leaving 13 bases between. CDR1 and CDR2 (germline): SGHVS, FNYEAQ. The CDR3 spans 14 residues.

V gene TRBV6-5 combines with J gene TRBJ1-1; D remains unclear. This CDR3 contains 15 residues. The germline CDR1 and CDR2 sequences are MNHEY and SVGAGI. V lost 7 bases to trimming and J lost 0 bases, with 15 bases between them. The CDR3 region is CASTQSGLMNTEAFF. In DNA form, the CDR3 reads TGTGCCAGCACCCAATCGGGGTTGATGAACACTGAAGCTTTCTTT.

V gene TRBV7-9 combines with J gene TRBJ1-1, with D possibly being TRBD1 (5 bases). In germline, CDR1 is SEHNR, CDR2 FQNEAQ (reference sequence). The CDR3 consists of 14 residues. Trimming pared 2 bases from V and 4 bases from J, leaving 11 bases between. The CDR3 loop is CASSLLPDSTEAFF. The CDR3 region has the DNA TGTGCCAGCAGCTTATTACCCGACAGCACTGAAGCTTTCTTT.

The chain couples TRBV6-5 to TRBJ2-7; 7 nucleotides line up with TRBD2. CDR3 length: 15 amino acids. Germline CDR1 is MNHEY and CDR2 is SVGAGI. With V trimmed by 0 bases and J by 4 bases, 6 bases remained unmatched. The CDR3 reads CASSYSSFGGYEQYF. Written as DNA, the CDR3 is TGTGCCAGCAGTTACTCCAGTTTCGGGGGGTACGAGCAGTACTTC.

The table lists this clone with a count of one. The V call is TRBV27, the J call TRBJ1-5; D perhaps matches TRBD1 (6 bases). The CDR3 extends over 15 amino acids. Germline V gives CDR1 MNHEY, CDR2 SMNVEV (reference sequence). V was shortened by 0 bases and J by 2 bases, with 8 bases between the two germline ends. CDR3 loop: CASSLSPGGNQPQHF. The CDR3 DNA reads TGTGCCAGCAGTTTATCTCCAGGGGGCAATCAGCCCCAGCATTTT.

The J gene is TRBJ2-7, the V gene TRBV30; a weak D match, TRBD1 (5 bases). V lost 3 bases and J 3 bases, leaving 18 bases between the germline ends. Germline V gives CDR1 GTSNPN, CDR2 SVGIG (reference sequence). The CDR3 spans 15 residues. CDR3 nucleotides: TGTGCCTGGAGATTACAGGAGTTCCCCGACTACGAGCAGTACTTC. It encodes CAWRLQEFPDYEQYF.

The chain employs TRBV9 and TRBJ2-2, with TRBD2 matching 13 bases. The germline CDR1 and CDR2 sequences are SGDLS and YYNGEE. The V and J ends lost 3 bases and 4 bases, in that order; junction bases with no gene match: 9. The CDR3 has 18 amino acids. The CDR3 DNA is TGTGCCAGCAGCGGAACACTAGCGGGAGGGCTGGGCACCGGGGAGCTGTTTTTT. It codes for CASSGTLAGGLGTGELFF.

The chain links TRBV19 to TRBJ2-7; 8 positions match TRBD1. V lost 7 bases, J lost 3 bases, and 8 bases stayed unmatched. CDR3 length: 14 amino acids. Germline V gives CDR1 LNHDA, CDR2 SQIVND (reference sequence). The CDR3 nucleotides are TGTGCCAGTAATACAGCCAGGGGGCTCTACGAGCAGTACTTC. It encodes CASNTARGLYEQYF.

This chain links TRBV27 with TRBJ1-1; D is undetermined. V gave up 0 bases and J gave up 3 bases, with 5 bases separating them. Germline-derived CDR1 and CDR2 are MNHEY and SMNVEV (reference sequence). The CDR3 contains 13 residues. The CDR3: CASSLSLYTEAFF. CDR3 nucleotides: TGTGCCAGCAGTTTATCACTATACACTGAAGCTTTCTTT.

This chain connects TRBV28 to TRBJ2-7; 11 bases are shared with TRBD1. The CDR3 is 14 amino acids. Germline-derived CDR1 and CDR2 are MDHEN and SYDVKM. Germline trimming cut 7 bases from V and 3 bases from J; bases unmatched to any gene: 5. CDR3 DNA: TGTGCCAGCAAAGGGACAGGGGGAGGCTACGAGCAGTACTTC. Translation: CASKGTGGGYEQYF.

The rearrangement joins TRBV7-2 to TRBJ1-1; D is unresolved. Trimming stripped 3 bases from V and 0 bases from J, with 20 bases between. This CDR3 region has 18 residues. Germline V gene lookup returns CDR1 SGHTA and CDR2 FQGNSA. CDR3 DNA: TGTGCCAGCAGCTTGGTATTTTTTTTTAGACTGATGAACACTGAAGCTTTCTTT. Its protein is CASSLVFFFRLMNTEAFF.

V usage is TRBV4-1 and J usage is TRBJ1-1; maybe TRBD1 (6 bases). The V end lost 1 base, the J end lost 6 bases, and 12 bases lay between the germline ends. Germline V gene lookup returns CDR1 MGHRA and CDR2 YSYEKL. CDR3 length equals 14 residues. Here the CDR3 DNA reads TGCGCCAGCAGCCAAGTAAGACAGGACCCTGAAGCTTTCTTT. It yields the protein CASSQVRQDPEAFF.

CDR3 in amino acids: CASSEERVGYGNQPQHF. The CDR3 DNA reads as TGTGCCAGCAGTGAAGAGAGGGTGGGGTATGGCAATCAGCCCCAGCATTTT. J is TRBJ1-5 and V is TRBV6-1, with D uncertain. Germline V CDR1 and CDR2: MNHNS, SASEGT. This CDR3 has 17 residues. V lost 1 base, J lost 2 bases, and 15 bases lay in between.

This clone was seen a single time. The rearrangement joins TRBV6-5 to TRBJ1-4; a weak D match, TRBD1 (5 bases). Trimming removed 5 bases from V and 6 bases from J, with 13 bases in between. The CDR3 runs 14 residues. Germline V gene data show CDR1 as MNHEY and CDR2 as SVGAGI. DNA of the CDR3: TGTGCCAGCAGTGTCCAGGGTGGTTATGAAAAACTGTTTTTT. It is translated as CASSVQGGYEKLFF.

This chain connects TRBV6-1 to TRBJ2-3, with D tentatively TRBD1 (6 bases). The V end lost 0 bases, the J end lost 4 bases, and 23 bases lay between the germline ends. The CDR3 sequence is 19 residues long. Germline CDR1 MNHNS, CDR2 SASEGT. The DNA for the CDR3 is TGTGCCAGCAGTGAAGCGCCGGCCAGAGGGATGGGGGCGGCAGATACGCAGTATTTT. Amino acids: CASSEAPARGMGAADTQYF.

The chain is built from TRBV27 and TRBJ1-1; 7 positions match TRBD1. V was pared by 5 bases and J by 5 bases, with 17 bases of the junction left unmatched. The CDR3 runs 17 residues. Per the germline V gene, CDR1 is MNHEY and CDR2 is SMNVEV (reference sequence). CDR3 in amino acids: CASSAYTGALQSTEAFF. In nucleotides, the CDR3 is TGTGCCAGCAGTGCCTATACAGGGGCCCTGCAGAGTACTGAAGCTTTCTTT.

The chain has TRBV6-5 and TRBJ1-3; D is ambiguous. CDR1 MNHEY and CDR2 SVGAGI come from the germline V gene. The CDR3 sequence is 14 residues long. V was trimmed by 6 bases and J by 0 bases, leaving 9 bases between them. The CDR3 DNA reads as TGTGCCAGCAGGTCGTTGAGCTCTGGAAACACCATATATTTT. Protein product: CASRSLSSGNTIYF.

The CDR3 loop reads CASSQEEGRGEKLFF. Written as DNA, the CDR3 is TGTGCCAGCAGCCAAGAGGAGGGTCGGGGTGAAAAACTGTTTTTT. The gene calls are TRBV4-2 and TRBJ1-4; unclear D gene. Trimming removed 0 bases from V and 7 bases from J, with 12 bases in between. CDR3 size: 15 residues. Germline loops: CDR1 LGHNA, CDR2 YNFKEQ.

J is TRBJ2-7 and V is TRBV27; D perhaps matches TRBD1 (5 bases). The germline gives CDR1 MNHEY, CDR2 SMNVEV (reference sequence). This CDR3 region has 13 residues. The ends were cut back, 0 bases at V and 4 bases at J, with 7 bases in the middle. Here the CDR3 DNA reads TGTGCCAGCAGTTTATCGCAGGGTTACGAGCAGTACTTC. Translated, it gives CASSLSQGYEQYF.

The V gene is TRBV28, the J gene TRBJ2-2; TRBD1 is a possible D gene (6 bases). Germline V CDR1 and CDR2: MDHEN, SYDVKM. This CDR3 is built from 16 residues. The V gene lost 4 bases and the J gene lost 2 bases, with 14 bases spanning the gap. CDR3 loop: CASSSYDRINTGELFF. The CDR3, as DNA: TGTGCCAGCAGTTCCTACGACAGGATCAACACCGGGGAGCTGTTTTTT.

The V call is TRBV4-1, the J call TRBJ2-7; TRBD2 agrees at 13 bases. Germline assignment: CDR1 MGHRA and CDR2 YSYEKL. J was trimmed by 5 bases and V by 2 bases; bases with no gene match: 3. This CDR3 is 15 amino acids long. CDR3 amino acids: CASSQPGLAGHEQYF. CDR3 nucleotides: TGCGCCAGCAGCCAACCGGGACTAGCGGGACACGAGCAGTACTTC.

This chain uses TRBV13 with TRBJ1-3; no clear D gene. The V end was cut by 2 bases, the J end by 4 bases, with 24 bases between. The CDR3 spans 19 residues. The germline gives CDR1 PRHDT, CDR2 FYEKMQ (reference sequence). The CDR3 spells CASSLFVGEEGVGGNTIYF. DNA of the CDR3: TGTGCCAGCAGCTTATTTGTGGGCGAAGAGGGTGTGGGAGGAAACACCATATATTTT. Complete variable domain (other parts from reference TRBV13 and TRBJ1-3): AAGVIQSPRHLIKEKRETATLKCYPIPRHDTVYWYQQGPGQDPQFLISFYEKMQSDKGSIPDRFSAQQFSDYHSELNMSSLELGDSALYFCASSLFVGEEGVGGNTIYFGEGSWLTVV.

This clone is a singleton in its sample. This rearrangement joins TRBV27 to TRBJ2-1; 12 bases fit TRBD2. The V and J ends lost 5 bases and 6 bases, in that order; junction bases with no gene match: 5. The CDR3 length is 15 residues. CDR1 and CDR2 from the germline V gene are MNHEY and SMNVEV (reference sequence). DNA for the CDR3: TGTGCCAGCAGTGCCTCTAGCGGGGGGGCCAATGAGCAGTTCTTC. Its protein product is CASSASSGGANEQFF.

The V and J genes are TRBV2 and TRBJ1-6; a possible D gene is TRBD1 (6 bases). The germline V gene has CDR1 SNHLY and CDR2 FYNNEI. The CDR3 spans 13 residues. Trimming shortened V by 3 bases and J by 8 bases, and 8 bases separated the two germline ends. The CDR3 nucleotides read TGTGCCAGCAGTGACAGGGGTGATTCACCCCTCCACTTT. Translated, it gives CASSDRGDSPLHF.